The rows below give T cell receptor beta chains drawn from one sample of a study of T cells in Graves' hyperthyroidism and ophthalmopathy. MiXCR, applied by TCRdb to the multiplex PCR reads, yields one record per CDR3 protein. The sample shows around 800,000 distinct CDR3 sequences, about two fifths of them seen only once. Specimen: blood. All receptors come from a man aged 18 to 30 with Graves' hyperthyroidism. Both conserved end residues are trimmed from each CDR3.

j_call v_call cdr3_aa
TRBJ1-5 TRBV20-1 SARDPTRNQPQH
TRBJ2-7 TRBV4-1 ASSQGQGASLEQY
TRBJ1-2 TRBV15 ATSGQGAQAGYT
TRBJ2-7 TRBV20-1 SARVGRPYEQY
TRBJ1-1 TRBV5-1 ASSLRAGGGNTEAF
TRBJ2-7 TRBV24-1 ATSDHRGEQY
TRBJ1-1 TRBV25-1 ASSESFGTGNTEAF
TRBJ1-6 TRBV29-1 SPWAKTPLH
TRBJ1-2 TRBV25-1 ASSPPRTGFYGYT
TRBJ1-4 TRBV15 ATSDATNEKLF
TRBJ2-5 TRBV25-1 ASGDWTGGETQY
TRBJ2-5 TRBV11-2 ASSRQVGEGVTQY
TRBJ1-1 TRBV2 ASRFGQNTEAF
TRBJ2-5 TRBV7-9 ASSFELLQETQY
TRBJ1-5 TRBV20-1 SANRGGMGQPQH
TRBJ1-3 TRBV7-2 ASNIRPGYGNTIY
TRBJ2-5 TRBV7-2 ASSQDHPQETQY
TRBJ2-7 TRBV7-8 ASSLGVPAGSSYEQY
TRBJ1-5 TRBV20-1 SARDLTESQPQH
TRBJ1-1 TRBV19 ASSMTGSANTEAF
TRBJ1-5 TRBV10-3 ASSYSPGQMSNQPQH
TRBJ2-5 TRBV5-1 ASSHEGVYMETQY
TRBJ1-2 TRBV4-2 ASSHTGWGYT
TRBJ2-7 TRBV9 ASSPSVFNEQY
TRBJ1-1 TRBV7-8 ASSLGDSMNTEAF
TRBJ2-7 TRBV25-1 ASILSSSYEQY
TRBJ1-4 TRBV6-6 ASSYGGRPNEKLF
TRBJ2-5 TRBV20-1 SALYGVQETQY
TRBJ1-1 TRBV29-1 SVVESGGAF
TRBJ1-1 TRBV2 ASSGRQGGNTEAF
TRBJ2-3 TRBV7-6 ASSSSRGTSATDTQY
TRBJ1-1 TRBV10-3 ASSSRGGAF
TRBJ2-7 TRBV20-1 SARPSDASGYEQY
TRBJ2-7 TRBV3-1 ASSRIRGTGEQY
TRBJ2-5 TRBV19 ASSEGRAQETQY
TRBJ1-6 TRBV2 ASDTGVGSPLH
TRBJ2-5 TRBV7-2 ASSPGQGEETQY
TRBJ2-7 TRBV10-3 AIGQENYELY
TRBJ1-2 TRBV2 ASRNRGANYGYT
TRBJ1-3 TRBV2 ASTAQSSGNTIY
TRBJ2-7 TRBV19 ASTGERGPLEQY
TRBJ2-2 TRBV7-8 ASVYLAEMNTGELF
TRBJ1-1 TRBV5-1 ASSLDTEGSGTEAF
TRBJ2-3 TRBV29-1 SADSGRSTDTQY
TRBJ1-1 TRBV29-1 SVTPSGTGQTTEAF
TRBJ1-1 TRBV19 ASRGTDPEAF
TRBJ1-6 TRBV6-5 ASSFGQNHSPLH
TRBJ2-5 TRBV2 ASRGTPKVETQY
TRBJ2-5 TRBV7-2 ASSLRTGQAETQY
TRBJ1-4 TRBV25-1 ASSPGQGKHEKLF